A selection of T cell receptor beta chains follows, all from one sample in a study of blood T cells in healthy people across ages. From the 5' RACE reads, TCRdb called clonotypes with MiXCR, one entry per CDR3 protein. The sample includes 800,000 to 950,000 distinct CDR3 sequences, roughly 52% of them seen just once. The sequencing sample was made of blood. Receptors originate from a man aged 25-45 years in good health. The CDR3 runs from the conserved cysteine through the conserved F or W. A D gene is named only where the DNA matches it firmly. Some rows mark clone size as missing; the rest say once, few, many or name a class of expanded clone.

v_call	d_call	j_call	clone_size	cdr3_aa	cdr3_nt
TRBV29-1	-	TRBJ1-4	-	CSVRAGAGEKLFF	TGCAGCGTTCGAGCGGGGGCCGGTGAAAAACTGTTTTTT
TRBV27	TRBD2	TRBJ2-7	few	CASSLRAGGSYEQYF	TGTGCCAGCAGTTTACGCGCGGGGGGATCCTACGAGCAGTACTTC
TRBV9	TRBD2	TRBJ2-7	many	CASSVGLAGNEQYF	TGTGCCAGCAGCGTAGGACTAGCGGGGAACGAGCAGTACTTC
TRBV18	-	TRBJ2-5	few	CASSPDEAETQYF	TGTGCCAGCTCACCGGACGAGGCGGAGACCCAGTACTTC
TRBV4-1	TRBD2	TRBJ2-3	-	CASSQTTSVSTDTQYF	TGCGCCAGCAGCCAAACAACTAGCGTAAGCACAGATACGCAGTATTTT
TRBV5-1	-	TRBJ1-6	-	CASSVGALSNSPLHF	TGCGCCAGCAGCGTGGGCGCTCTCTCTAATTCACCCCTCCACTTT
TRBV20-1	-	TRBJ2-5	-	CSAEDSGHPNNEQYF	TGCAGTGCTGAGGACTCGGGACATCCTAATAATGAGCAGTACTTC
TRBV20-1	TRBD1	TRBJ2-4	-	CSARDLNGQGAVDIQYF	TGCAGTGCTAGAGATCTCAATGGGCAGGGGGCGGTGGACATTCAGTACTTC
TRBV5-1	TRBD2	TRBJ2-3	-	CASSLIAGAEDTQYF	TGCGCCAGCAGCTTAATAGCGGGGGCTGAGGATACGCAGTATTTT
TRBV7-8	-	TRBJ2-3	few	CASRPGSRLMGYTQYF	TGTGCCAGCAGACCCGGGTCTCGACTGATGGGGTATACGCAGTATTTT
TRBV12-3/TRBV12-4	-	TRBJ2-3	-	CASSPDGTLDTQYF	TGTGCCAGCAGCCCTGACGGGACGCTAGATACGCAGTATTTT
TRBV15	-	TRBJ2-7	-	CATSRGNSKSYEQYF	TGTGCCACCAGCAGAGGCAACAGTAAATCCTACGAGCAGTACTTC
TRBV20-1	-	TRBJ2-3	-	CSARDFSASTDTQYF	TGCAGTGCTCGGGACTTCTCCGCTAGCACAGATACGCAGTATTTT
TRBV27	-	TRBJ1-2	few	CASRDSYGYTF	TGTGCCAGCAGGGACAGCTATGGCTACACCTTC
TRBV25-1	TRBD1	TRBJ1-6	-	CASSGGTVSPLHF	TGTGCCAGCAGTGGGGGGACAGTTTCACCCCTCCACTTT
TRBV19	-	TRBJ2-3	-	CASSIRTGSSDTQYF	TGTGCCAGTAGTATAAGAACAGGTTCATCAGATACGCAGTATTTT
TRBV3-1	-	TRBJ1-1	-	CASSQAWSGEAFF	TGTGCCAGCAGCCAAGCCTGGTCAGGTGAAGCTTTCTTT
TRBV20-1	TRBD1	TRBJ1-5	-	CSARTGRVGNQPQHF	TGCAGTGCCCGGACAGGGAGGGTCGGCAATCAGCCCCAGCATTTT
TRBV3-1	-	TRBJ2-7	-	CASSQGLSPYNEQYF	TGTGCCAGCAGCCAAGGCCTATCGCCCTACAATGAGCAGTACTTC
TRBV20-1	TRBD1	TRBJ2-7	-	CSARVRQGLDEQYF	TGCAGTGCTAGAGTTCGACAGGGTCTCGACGAGCAGTACTTC
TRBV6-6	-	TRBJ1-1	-	CANRRDGANTEAFF	TGTGCCAACCGACGGGACGGAGCGAACACTGAAGCTTTCTTT
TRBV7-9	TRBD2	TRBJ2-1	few	CASSPAGTSGVGSQFF	TGTGCCAGCAGCCCAGCCGGGACTAGCGGGGTCGGTTCGCAGTTCTTC
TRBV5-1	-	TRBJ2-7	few	CASSLAGSDYEQYF	TGCGCCAGCAGCTTGGCCGGTAGCGACTACGAGCAGTACTTC
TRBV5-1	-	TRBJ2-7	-	CASSEHRVGEQYF	TGCGCCAGCAGTGAGCACAGGGTTGGCGAGCAGTACTTC
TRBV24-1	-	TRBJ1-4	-	CATSGSRNEKLFF	TGTGCCACCAGTGGGTCGCGTAATGAAAAACTGTTTTTT
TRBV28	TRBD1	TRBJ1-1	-	CANSSGTAVTEAFF	TGTGCCAACAGTTCCGGGACAGCCGTAACTGAAGCTTTCTTT
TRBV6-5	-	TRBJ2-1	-	CASRPQGFKNEQFF	TGTGCCAGTCGGCCTCAGGGATTCAAGAATGAGCAGTTCTTC
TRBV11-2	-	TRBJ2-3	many	CASSLPADTQYF	TGTGCCAGCAGCCTCCCGGCGGATACGCAGTATTTT
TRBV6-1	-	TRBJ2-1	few	CASSETHRYRNNEQFF	TGTGCCAGCAGTGAAACCCACCGATACCGAAACAATGAGCAGTTCTTC
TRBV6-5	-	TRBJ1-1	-	CATVRDQGTEAFF	TGTGCCACCGTCAGGGATCAGGGCACTGAAGCTTTCTTT
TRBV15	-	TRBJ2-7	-	CVTSRGRGNYEQYF	TGTGTCACCAGCAGAGGTAGGGGAAACTACGAGCAGTACTTC
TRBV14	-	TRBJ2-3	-	CASSQDPGGTGDTQYF	TGTGCCAGCAGCCAAGATCCCGGGGGAACAGGAGATACGCAGTATTTT
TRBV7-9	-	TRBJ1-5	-	CASSLGAVSQPQHF	TGTGCCAGCAGCTTAGGGGCAGTATCTCAGCCCCAGCATTTT
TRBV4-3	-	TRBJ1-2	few	CASSQAGGPYGYTF	TGCGCCAGCAGCCAAGCGGGAGGGCCCTATGGCTACACCTTC
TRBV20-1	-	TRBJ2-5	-	CSAQDYSPPSGEQYF	TGCAGTGCTCAGGACTATTCTCCCCCCTCTGGAGAGCAGTACTTC
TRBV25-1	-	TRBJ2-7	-	CASAVTRGYEQYF	TGTGCCAGCGCTGTAACGAGGGGCTACGAGCAGTACTTC
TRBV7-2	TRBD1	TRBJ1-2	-	CASRKEQGANYGYTF	TGTGCCAGCAGAAAGGAACAGGGGGCTAACTATGGCTACACCTTC
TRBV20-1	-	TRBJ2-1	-	CSALRPNGIGEQFF	TGCAGTGCTCTGAGGCCTAACGGTATAGGTGAGCAGTTCTTC
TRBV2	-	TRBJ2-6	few	CASNIGRAGANVLTF	TGTGCCAGCAATATTGGTAGGGCTGGGGCCAACGTCCTGACTTTC
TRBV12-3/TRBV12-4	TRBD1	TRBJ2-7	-	CASSFGTGLGEQYF	TGTGCCAGCAGTTTTGGGACAGGGCTGGGCGAGCAGTACTTC
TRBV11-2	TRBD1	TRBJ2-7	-	CASSLTAGTEYEQYF	TGTGCCAGCAGCTTGACCGCCGGGACAGAGTACGAGCAGTACTTC
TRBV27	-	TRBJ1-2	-	CASSLSVGRGGNYGYTF	TGTGCCAGCAGTTTGTCGGTGGGACGGGGCGGGAACTATGGCTACACCTTC
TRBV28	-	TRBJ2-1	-	CASTKGAYNEQFF	TGTGCCAGCACAAAGGGGGCCTACAATGAGCAGTTCTTC
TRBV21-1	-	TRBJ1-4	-	CASSRGRGKRPATNEKLFF	TGTGCCAGCAGCAGGGGCAGGGGGAAACGCCCCGCAACTAATGAAAAACTGTTTTTT